This T cell receptor beta chain was found in a study of PD-1 blockade in classical Hodgkin lymphoma. Every patient was affected by relapse after autologous stem cell transplantation, while exposure to brentuximab vedotin was not uniform. Clones were read by immunoSEQ multiplex PCR, and TCRdb kept only the in-frame ones, dropping some. The data show about 36,000 clones, 69% seen once. This clone was counted once. This CDR3 spans 15 amino acids. Germline V gives CDR1 SGHTA, CDR2 FQGNSA. Trimming left V 6 bases short and J 8 bases short, with 20 bases between. The source material was peripheral blood mononuclear cells (PBMCs), sampled before the second cycle of nivolumab. The TCR originated in a human donor with classical Hodgkin lymphoma. This rearrangement joins TRBV7-2 to TRBJ2-1, with D possibly being TRBD1 (6 bases). The CDR3 reads CASRSTGLGSDEQFF. CDR3 sequence (DNA): TGTGCCAGCAGGTCGACAGGCCTTGGTTCGGATGAGCAGTTCTTC.